This T cell receptor (beta chain) was recorded in a study of T cell responses to AZD1222 COVID-19 vaccine. Study results and caveats: White British ancestry dominated among donors, who included more females, and clonal diversity was possibly underestimated. When two AZD1222 doses had been given, Spike-specific TCR breadth and depth rose. A reported finding is that nearly half of spike-specific TCRs target unmutated variant regions.

The ends were cut back, 5 bases at V and 13 bases at J, with 20 bases in the middle. Per the germline V gene, CDR1 is SEHNR and CDR2 is FQNEAQ (reference sequence). The CDR3 spans 13 residues. Concerning this clone itself: Its antigen is as yet unknown.

It was second doses at about 4 or about 12 weeks that were pooled. Assay: immunoSEQ multiplex PCR; the TCRdb copy retains only in-frame clones and omits some. Of about 170,000 clones in the sample, approximately 90% were seen once. The V call is TRBV7-9, the J call TRBJ1-2; D is possibly TRBD1 (5 bases). This TCR derives from an adult who received the AZD1222 COVID-19 vaccine. Sequenced here: peripheral blood, sampled 28 days after the second AZD1222 dose. As DNA, the CDR3 is TGTGCCAGCAGCGAGAATTCCGGGACCCCGGGCACCTTC. Translating it yields CASSENSGTPGTF.